A single sample gave rise to the 27 T cell receptor beta chains below, sequenced in a study of blood T cell repertoires in COVID-19. Assay: immunoSEQ multiplex PCR; the TCRdb copy retains only in-frame clones and omits some. The table includes more than 450,000 clones, approximately 90% detected once. The source material was PBMCs or T cells enriched from blood (not recorded which). Every receptor here comes from a woman aged 18-30 years who had recovered from COVID-19.

Concerning this clone itself: Different DNA sequences within this sample yield the same CDR3. The chain employs TRBV5-1 and TRBJ1-1; possible D gene TRBD1, 5 bases. Germline V CDR1 and CDR2: SGHRS, YFSETQ. The CDR3 has 12 amino acids. The germline V and J ends were trimmed by 0 bases and 6 bases, with 6 bases remaining between them. In DNA, the CDR3 is TGCGCCAGCAGCTTGGGACAGTCTGAAGCTTTCTTT. Translated, it gives CASSLGQSEAFF.

The chain uses TRBV19 and TRBJ1-2; D is uncertain. The CDR3 extends over 12 amino acids. The germline CDR1 and CDR2 sequences are LNHDA and SQIVND (reference sequence). V lost 4 bases and J lost 8, with 11 bases in between. CDR3 protein: CASSTHRWGYTF. The CDR3 bases are TGTGCCAGTAGTACCCATCGGTGGGGCTACACCTTC.

About this clone: Different DNA sequences within this sample yield the same CDR3. This chain links TRBV18 with TRBJ1-1; D gene unclear. Germline assignment: CDR1 KGHSH and CDR2 LQKENI. Trimming removed 3 bases from V and 1 base from J, with 12 bases in between. CDR3 length equals 15 residues. In DNA, the CDR3 is TGTGCCAGCTCACCCCTCGATTTCAGGAACACTGAAGCTTTCTTT. This sequence encodes CASSPLDFRNTEAFF.

V is TRBV5-1 and J is TRBJ1-5; the D is unclear. Germline loops: CDR1 SGHRS, CDR2 YFSETQ. The CDR3 extends over 13 amino acids. V shed 0 bases and J shed 5 bases, with 6 bases lying between them. Here the CDR3 DNA reads TGCGCCAGCAGCTTGGGAGTGGATCAGCCCCAGCATTTT. Encoded protein: CASSLGVDQPQHF.

In DNA form, the CDR3 reads TGTGCCAGCAGCTCTCCGGGCGGACTCTCCTACGAGCAGTACTTC. The encoded protein is CASSSPGGLSYEQYF. V is TRBV5-4 and J is TRBJ2-7, with a tentative D call TRBD2 (5 bases). From germline, CDR1 is SGHNT and CDR2 YYREEE (reference sequence). The V end was cut by 3 bases, the J end by 0 bases, with 13 bases between. The CDR3 consists of 15 residues.

This clone was seen just once. The chain links TRBV2 to TRBJ1-5, with 7 nucleotides matching TRBD1. The CDR3 covers 13 residues. V lost 8 bases and J lost 5; bases outside the gene matches: 6. Germline V lookup: CDR1 SNHLY, CDR2 FYNNEI. This CDR3 is CASATGRYQPQHF. The CDR3 DNA sequence: TGTGCCAGCGCGACAGGGCGATATCAGCCCCAGCATTTT.

V is TRBV5-6 and J is TRBJ1-2, with 8 nucleotides matching TRBD1. The CDR3 loop spans 14 amino acids. J lost 3 bases, V lost 4 bases, and 5 bases had no gene match. Germline CDR1 and CDR2: SGHDT and YYEEEE. CDR3 in amino acids: CASSLLQGDYGYTF. CDR3 DNA: TGTGCCAGCAGCCTATTACAGGGGGACTATGGCTACACCTTC.

The rearrangement links TRBV18 to TRBJ1-3; D possibly corresponds to TRBD1 (6 bases). Germline values: CDR1 KGHSH, CDR2 LQKENI. Trimming left V 3 bases short and J 2 bases short, with 17 bases between. This CDR3 region has 17 residues. CDR3 loop: CASSPEGGNSPGNTIYF. The CDR3 DNA reads as TGTGCCAGCTCACCGGAGGGGGGGAACTCACCTGGAAACACCATATATTTT.

The chain uses TRBV5-8 and TRBJ1-1; D not resolved. CDR1 SGHTS and CDR2 YDEGEE come from the germline V gene. CDR3 size: 12 residues. Deletions cut 2 bases from V and 1 base from J, with 3 bases between. This CDR3 reads CASSFQNTEAFF. The DNA for the CDR3 is TGTGCCAGCAGCTTCCAGAACACTGAAGCTTTCTTT.

This clone has only one observation. The V call is TRBV3-1 (or the pseudogene TRBV3-2), the J call TRBJ1-3; D unresolved. The CDR3 totals 15 residues. Per the germline V gene, CDR1 is LGHDT and CDR2 is YNNKEL (reference sequence). V gave up 4 bases and J gave up 4 bases, with 14 bases separating them. This CDR3 reads CASSPQGLAGNTIYF. CDR3 DNA sequence: TGTGCCAGCAGCCCCCAAGGACTGGCGGGAAACACCATATATTTT.

This clone was found once. V gene TRBV13 combines with J gene TRBJ2-5, with D tentatively TRBD2 (7 bases). CDR3 size: 15 residues. The germline CDR1 and CDR2 sequences are PRHDT and FYEKMQ (reference sequence). V shed 0 bases and J shed 2 bases, with 10 bases lying between them. The DNA for the CDR3 is TGTGCCAGCAGCTTAGGTGCGGGGGCGCAAGAGACCCAGTACTTC. Residues: CASSLGAGAQETQYF.

The chain employs TRBV19 and TRBJ1-6, with 7 nucleotides matching TRBD1. V gave up 6 bases and J gave up 10 bases; unmatched junction bases: 9. CDR1 and CDR2 (germline): LNHDA, SQIVND (reference sequence). The CDR3 length is 14 residues. The CDR3 region has the DNA TGTGCCAGTAGCCTGGACAGGAGCGGCTCACCCCTCCACTTT. Translating it yields CASSLDRSGSPLHF.

This clone was detected once. V usage is TRBV5-4 and J usage is TRBJ1-2, with TRBD1 matching 7 bases. CDR1 SGHNT and CDR2 YYREEE come from the germline V gene (reference sequence). CDR3 length equals 15 residues. J was trimmed by 6 bases and V by 0 bases; bases with no gene match: 8. The CDR3: CASSLEGARRDGYTF. The CDR3 bases are TGTGCCAGCAGCTTGGAGGGGGCGCGAAGGGATGGCTACACCTTC. Full variable domain (rest looked up from reference TRBV5-4 and TRBJ1-2): ETGVTQSPTHLIKTRGQQVTLRCSSQSGHNTVSWYQQALGQGPQFIFQYYREEENGRGNFPPRFSGLQFPNYSSELNVNALELDDSALYLCASSLEGARRDGYTFGSGTRLTVV.

The chain joins TRBV30 to TRBJ1-2, with 8 positions matching TRBD1. Germline loops: CDR1 GTSNPN, CDR2 SVGIG (reference sequence). V lost 8 bases, J lost 7 bases, and 9 bases stayed unmatched. The CDR3 runs to 12 residues. The CDR3 DNA is TGTGCCATTGACAGGGGTCGCGCTGGCTACACCTTC. Translation gives CAIDRGRAGYTF.

The J gene is TRBJ2-7, the V gene TRBV3-1 (or the pseudogene TRBV3-2), with TRBD2 as a possible D gene (5 bases). Germline V gives CDR1 LGHDT, CDR2 YNNKEL (reference sequence). The CDR3 loop spans 13 amino acids. With 1 base removed from V and 11 bases from J, the gap between germline ends came to 15 bases. The CDR3 sequence: CASSQGVRGAEYF. CDR3 sequence (DNA): TGTGCCAGCAGCCAAGGGGTCCGGGGAGCGGAGTACTTC.

The chain links TRBV27 to TRBJ2-7; D perhaps matches TRBD1 (6 bases). CDR1 is MNHEY and CDR2 is SMNVEV in the germline V gene (reference sequence). Trimming pared 6 bases from V and 3 bases from J, leaving 12 bases between. The length of the CDR3 is 13 residues. The CDR3, as DNA: TGTGCCAGCAGGGGACACGGCGACTACGAGCAGTACTTC. Residues: CASRGHGDYEQYF.

The chain combines TRBV5-5 with TRBJ1-1, with D possibly TRBD1 on 5 matching bases. Germline loops: CDR1 SGHKS, CDR2 YYEKEE (reference sequence). The CDR3 length is 16 residues. The germline V and J ends were trimmed by 1 base and 5 bases, with 18 bases remaining between them. The CDR3 here is CASSLTWIGARTEAFF. The CDR3 nucleotides read TGTGCCAGCAGCTTGACTTGGATAGGGGCGCGGACTGAAGCTTTCTTT.

The rearrangement uses TRBV16 and TRBJ2-7, with a possible D match to TRBD1 (6 bases). The CDR3 sequence is 14 residues long. Germline V gene lookup returns CDR1 KGHSY and CDR2 FQNENV. The V end lost 5 bases, the J end lost 6 bases, and 17 bases lay between the germline ends. CDR3 nucleotide sequence: TGTGCCAGCAGCGGGTACCCACAGGGTGGCGAGCAGTACTTC. Its translation is CASSGYPQGGEQYF.

The rearrangement joins TRBV5-6 to TRBJ1-2; D unresolved. The CDR3 has 14 amino acids. CDR1 and CDR2 (germline): SGHDT, YYEEEE. Trimming removed 0 bases from V and 0 bases from J, with 6 bases in between. CDR3 in amino acids: CASSLGHPNYGYTF. The CDR3 nucleotides are TGTGCCAGCAGCTTGGGGCACCCTAACTATGGCTACACCTTC.

The chain has TRBV19 and TRBJ2-3; 13 bases are shared with TRBD2. V shed 5 bases and J 1 base; nucleotides not matched to a gene: 3. This CDR3 is 16 amino acids long. Germline CDR1 LNHDA, CDR2 SQIVND (reference sequence). This CDR3 reads CASSRTSGGRTDTQYF. The CDR3 nucleotides read TGTGCCAGTAGTCGGACTAGCGGGGGACGCACAGATACGCAGTATTTT.

This rearrangement joins TRBV9 to TRBJ1-6; 11 bases fit TRBD1. Germline CDR1 SGDLS, CDR2 YYNGEE. The trim removed 3 bases at V and 9 bases at J, leaving 8 bases unmatched. This CDR3 is 16 amino acids long. The CDR3 region is CASSDVGQGASSPLHF. CDR3 sequence (DNA): TGTGCCAGCAGCGACGTCGGACAGGGGGCTTCTTCACCCCTCCACTTT.

The CDR3 sequence: CASSQGRASGGAFF. As DNA, the CDR3 is TGTGCCAGCAGCCAAGGTAGGGCTTCGGGGGGAGCTTTCTTT. The gene calls are TRBV4-2 and TRBJ1-1; tentatively, D is TRBD1 (5 bases). Deletions cut 1 base from V and 10 bases from J, with 16 bases between. This CDR3 has 14 residues. The germline V gene encodes CDR1 LGHNA and CDR2 YNFKEQ.

The chain uses TRBV11-2 and TRBJ2-7; weak D call: TRBD2 (6 bases). Germline CDR1 SGHAT, CDR2 FQNNGV. The CDR3 is 13 amino acids. Trimming removed 3 bases at V and 3 bases at J, with 9 bases between. The CDR3 bases are TGTGCCAGCAGCTTGGGGACTCTCTACGAGCAGTACTTC. As protein: CASSLGTLYEQYF.

This chain connects TRBV19 to TRBJ1-2, with TRBD1 matching 10 bases. CDR1 and CDR2 from the germline V gene are LNHDA and SQIVND (reference sequence). With V trimmed by 5 bases and J by 3 bases, 6 bases remained unmatched. The CDR3 runs to 15 residues. CDR3 bases: TGTGCCAGTAGTCCCTCCGGGACAGGGGACTATGGCTACACCTTC. Its translation is CASSPSGTGDYGYTF.

This chain uses TRBV7-3 with TRBJ2-1, with 10 bases that match TRBD2. CDR1 and CDR2 from the germline V gene are SGHTA and FQGTGA. This CDR3 comprises 17 residues. V shed 4 bases and J 6 bases; nucleotides not matched to a gene: 12. The CDR3 DNA follows: TGTGCCAGCAGCTCCACGGTTAGCGGGGGGTTTTTCAATGAGCAGTTCTTC. It codes for CASSSTVSGGFFNEQFF.

This sequence joins TRBV3-1 (or the pseudogene TRBV3-2) and TRBJ1-2; TRBD1 is a possible D gene (6 bases). The CDR3 runs 16 residues. CDR1 and CDR2 (germline): LGHDT, YNNKEL (reference sequence). V lost 1 base, J lost 8 bases, and 20 bases lay in between. The CDR3 reads CASSQGGAGDEGGYTF. As DNA, the CDR3 is TGTGCCAGCAGCCAAGGTGGAGCAGGGGACGAGGGAGGCTACACCTTC.

V gene TRBV9 combines with J gene TRBJ1-2; maybe TRBD1 (5 bases). Trimming left V 0 bases short and J 8 bases short, with 14 bases between. CDR1 and CDR2 (germline): SGDLS, YYNGEE. The CDR3 covers 14 residues. The CDR3 nucleotides are TGTGCCAGCAGCGTAGCTACAGGCCCGGACGGCTACACCTTC. It codes for CASSVATGPDGYTF. Variable domain in full (rest from reference TRBV9 and TRBJ1-2): DSGVTQTPKHLITATGQRVTLRCSPRSGDLSVYWYQQSLDQGLQFLIQYYNGEERAKGNILERFSAQQFPDLHSELNLSSLELGDSALYFCASSVATGPDGYTFGSGTRLTVV.